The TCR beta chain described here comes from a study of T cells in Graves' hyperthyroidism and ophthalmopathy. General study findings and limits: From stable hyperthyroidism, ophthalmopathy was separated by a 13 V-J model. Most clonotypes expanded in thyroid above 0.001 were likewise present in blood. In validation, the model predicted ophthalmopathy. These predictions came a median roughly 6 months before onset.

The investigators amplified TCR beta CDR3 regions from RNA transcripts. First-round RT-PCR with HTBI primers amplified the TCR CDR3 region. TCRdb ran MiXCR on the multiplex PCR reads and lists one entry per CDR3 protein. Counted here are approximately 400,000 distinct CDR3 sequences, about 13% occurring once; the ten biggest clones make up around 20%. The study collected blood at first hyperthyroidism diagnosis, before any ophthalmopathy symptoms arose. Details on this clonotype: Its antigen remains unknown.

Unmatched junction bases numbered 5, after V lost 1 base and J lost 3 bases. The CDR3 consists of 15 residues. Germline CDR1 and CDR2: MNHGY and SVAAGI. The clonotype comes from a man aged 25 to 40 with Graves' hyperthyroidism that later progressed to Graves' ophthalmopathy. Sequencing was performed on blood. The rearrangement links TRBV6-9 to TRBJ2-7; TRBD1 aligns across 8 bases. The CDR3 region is CASSYYDRGIYEQYF. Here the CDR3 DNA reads TGTGCCAGCAGTTATTACGACAGGGGTATCTACGAGCAGTACTTC.